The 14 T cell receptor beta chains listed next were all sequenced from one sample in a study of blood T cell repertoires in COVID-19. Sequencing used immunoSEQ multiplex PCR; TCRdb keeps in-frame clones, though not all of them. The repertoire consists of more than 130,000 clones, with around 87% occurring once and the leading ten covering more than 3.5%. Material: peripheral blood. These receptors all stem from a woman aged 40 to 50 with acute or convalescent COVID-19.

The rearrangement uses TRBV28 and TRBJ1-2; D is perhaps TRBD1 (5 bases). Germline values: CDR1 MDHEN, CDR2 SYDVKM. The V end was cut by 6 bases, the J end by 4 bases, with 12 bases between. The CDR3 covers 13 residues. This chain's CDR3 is CASSPTGLYGYTF. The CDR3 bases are TGTGCCAGCAGCCCCACAGGCCTCTATGGCTACACCTTC.

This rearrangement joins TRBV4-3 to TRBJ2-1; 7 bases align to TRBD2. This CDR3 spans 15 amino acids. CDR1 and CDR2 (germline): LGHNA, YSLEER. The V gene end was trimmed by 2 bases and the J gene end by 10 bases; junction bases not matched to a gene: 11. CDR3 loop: CASSQTLAGVWEQFF. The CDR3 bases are TGCGCCAGCAGCCAAACCTTGGCGGGAGTCTGGGAGCAGTTCTTC.

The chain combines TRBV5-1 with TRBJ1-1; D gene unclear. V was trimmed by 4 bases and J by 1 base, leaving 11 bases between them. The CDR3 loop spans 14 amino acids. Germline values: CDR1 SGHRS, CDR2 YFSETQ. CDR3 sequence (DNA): TGCGCCAGCAGCCAAATATCAGGGAACACTGAAGCTTTCTTT. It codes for CASSQISGNTEAFF.

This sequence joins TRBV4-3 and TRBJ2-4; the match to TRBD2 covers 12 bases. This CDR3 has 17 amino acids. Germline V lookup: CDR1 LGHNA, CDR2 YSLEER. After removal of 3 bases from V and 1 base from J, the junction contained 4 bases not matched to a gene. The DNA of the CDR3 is TGCGCCAGCAGCCAGAGACTAGCGGGGGAGGCCAAAAACATTCAGTACTTC. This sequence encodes CASSQRLAGEAKNIQYF.

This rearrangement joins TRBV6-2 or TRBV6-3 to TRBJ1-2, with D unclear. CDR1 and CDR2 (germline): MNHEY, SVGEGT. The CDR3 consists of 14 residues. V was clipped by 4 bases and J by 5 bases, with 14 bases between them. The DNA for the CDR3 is TGTGCCAGCAGTTCCGAACTGTTCCGGTATGGCTACACCTTC. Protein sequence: CASSSELFRYGYTF.

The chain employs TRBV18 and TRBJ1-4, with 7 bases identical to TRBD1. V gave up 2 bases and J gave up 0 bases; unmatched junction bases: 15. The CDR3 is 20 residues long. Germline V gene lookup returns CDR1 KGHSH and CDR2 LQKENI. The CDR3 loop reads CASSPMSLIGTEATNEKLFF. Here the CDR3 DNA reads TGTGCCAGCTCACCAATGTCGTTAATAGGGACAGAAGCAACTAATGAAAAACTGTTTTTT.

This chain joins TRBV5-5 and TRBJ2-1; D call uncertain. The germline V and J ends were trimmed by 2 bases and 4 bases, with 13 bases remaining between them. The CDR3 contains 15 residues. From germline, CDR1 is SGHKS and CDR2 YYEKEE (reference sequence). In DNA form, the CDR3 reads TGTGCCAGCAGCTTCGGTACCGCGGCGTACAATGAGCAGTTCTTC. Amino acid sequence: CASSFGTAAYNEQFF.

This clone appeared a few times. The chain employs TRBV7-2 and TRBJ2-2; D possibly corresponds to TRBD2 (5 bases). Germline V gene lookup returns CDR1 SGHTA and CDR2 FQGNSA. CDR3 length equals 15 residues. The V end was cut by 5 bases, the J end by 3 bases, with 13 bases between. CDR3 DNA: TGTGCCAGCAGCCAAGAGACTACTTACACCGGGGAGCTGTTTTTT. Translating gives CASSQETTYTGELFF.

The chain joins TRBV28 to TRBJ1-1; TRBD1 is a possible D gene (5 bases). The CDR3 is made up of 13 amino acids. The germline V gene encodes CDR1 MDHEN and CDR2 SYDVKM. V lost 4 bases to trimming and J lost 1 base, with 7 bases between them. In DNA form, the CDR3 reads TGTGCCAGCAGTTCTACAGGGAACACTGAAGCTTTCTTT. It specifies CASSSTGNTEAFF.

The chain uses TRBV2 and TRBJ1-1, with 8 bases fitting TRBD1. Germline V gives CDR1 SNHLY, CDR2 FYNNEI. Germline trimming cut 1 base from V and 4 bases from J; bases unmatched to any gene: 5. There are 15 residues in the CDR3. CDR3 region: CASSEGRTGGTEAFF. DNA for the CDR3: TGTGCCAGCAGTGAAGGGCGCACAGGGGGCACTGAAGCTTTCTTT.

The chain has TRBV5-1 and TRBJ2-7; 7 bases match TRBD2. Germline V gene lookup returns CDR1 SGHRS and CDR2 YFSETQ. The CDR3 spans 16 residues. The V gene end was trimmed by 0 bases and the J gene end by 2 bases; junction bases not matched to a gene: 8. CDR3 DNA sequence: TGCGCCAGCAGCTTGGAGGTCAGCGGGGTTACCTACGAGCAGTACTTC. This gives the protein CASSLEVSGVTYEQYF. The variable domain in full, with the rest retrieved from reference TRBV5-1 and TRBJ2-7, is KAGVTQTPRYLIKTRGQQVTLSCSPISGHRSVSWYQQTPGQGLQFLFEYFSETQRNKGNFPGRFSGRQFSNSRSEMNVSTLELGDSALYLCASSLEVSGVTYEQYFGPGTRLTVT.

The CDR3 here is CATSDETADTQYF. The DNA for the CDR3 is TGTGCCACCAGTGATGAAACGGCAGATACGCAGTATTTT. The J gene is TRBJ2-3, the V gene TRBV24-1, with no clear D. Germline V lookup: CDR1 KGHDR, CDR2 SFDVKD. CDR3 length: 13 residues. Trimming left V 3 bases short and J 4 bases short, with 7 bases between.

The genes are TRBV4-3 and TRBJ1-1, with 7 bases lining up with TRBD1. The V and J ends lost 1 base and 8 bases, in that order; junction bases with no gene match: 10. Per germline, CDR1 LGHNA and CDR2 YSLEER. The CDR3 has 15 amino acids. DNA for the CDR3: TGCGCCAGCAGCCAAGCCGGGACAGTTTTGGAAGAAGCTTTCTTT. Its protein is CASSQAGTVLEEAFF.

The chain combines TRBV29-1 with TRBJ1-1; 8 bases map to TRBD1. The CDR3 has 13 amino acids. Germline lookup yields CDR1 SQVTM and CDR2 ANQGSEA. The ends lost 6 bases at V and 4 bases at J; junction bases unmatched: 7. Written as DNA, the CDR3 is TGCAGCGTATCAGGGGGCGGGAGCACTGAAGCTTTCTTT. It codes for CSVSGGGSTEAFF.